The 12 T cell receptor beta chains given below trace back to one sample, sequenced in a study of blood T cell repertoires in COVID-19 (dated by TCRdb to about 2020). Libraries were prepared through the immunoSEQ multiplex PCR assay. TCRdb limited this immuneACCESS table to in-frame rearrangements with V and J called. A share of clones is missing; checked studies link under half to unresolved V genes, and the rest is unexplained. Within this sample are approximately 110,000 clones, with around nine tenths of them counted one time only. Of the sample, around 0.81% is held by the ten largest clones. The sample taken for sequencing was peripheral blood. The receptors derive from a woman aged 45-65 years with active or convalescent COVID-19.

The CDR3 sequence is CASSPGLANSYEQYF. CDR3 DNA sequence: TGTGCCAGCAGCCCGGGACTAGCGAACTCCTACGAGCAGTACTTC. The chain joins TRBV7-8 to TRBJ2-7; TRBD2 matches 10 bases. The CDR3 extends over 15 amino acids. The junction had 4 bases not matched to a gene; V was cut back by 5 bases and J by 0 bases. Germline lookup yields CDR1 SGHVS and CDR2 FQNEAQ.

CDR3 sequence reads: CASSPQVQVENTEAFF. In DNA form, the CDR3 reads TGTGCCAGCTCACCACAGGTGCAGGTTGAGAACACTGAAGCTTTCTTT. The chain joins TRBV18 to TRBJ1-1; D unclear. Deletions cut 1 base from V and 1 base from J, with 13 bases between. This CDR3 is built from 16 residues. Per the germline V gene, CDR1 is KGHSH and CDR2 is LQKENI.

The rearrangement uses TRBV28 and TRBJ1-6, with D unresolved. Germline values: CDR1 MDHEN, CDR2 SYDVKM. V lost 4 bases to trimming and J lost 7 bases, with 5 bases between them. The length of the CDR3 is 12 residues. The CDR3 region is CASSYSNSPLHF. CDR3 coding DNA: TGTGCCAGCAGTTACAGCAATTCACCCCTCCACTTT.

The sample holds one count of this clone. This chain joins TRBV4-3 and TRBJ2-1; no reliable D call. Germline V gives CDR1 LGHNA, CDR2 YSLEER. V shed 1 base and J shed 10 bases, with 14 bases lying between them. The CDR3 length is 14 residues. The chain's CDR3 is CASSQGAATGEQFF. The CDR3 nucleotides are TGCGCCAGCAGCCAAGGAGCCGCCACCGGGGAGCAGTTCTTC.

The chain joins TRBV11-2 to TRBJ2-5, with 7 bases that match TRBD1. Germline V gives CDR1 SGHAT, CDR2 FQNNGV. The ends lost 5 bases at V and 9 bases at J; junction bases unmatched: 6. This CDR3 has 12 residues. Here the CDR3 reads CASSRDSYSQYF. In DNA form, the CDR3 reads TGTGCCAGCAGCCGGGACAGCTATTCCCAGTACTTC.

The rearrangement joins TRBV27 to TRBJ2-7; 10 bases fit TRBD2. V shed 0 bases and J 0 bases; nucleotides not matched to a gene: 5. CDR1 and CDR2 from the germline V gene are MNHEY and SMNVEV (reference sequence). The CDR3 consists of 17 residues. CDR3 in DNA: TGTGCCAGCAGTTTATCGTATCTAGCGGGAGCCTCCTACGAGCAGTACTTC. It yields the protein CASSLSYLAGASYEQYF.

CDR3 in amino acids: CASSSGLATQETQYF. The CDR3 DNA is TGTGCCAGCAGCTCGGGACTAGCGACTCAAGAGACCCAGTACTTC. The gene calls are TRBV6-2 or TRBV6-3 and TRBJ2-5; 10 positions agree with TRBD2. V shed 6 bases, J shed 2 bases, and the junction held 6 bases outside the gene matches. The CDR3 runs 15 residues. Germline V gene sequence: CDR1 MNHEY, CDR2 SVGEGT.

The rearrangement joins TRBV2 to TRBJ1-6; D unresolved. The CDR3 extends over 14 amino acids. V was trimmed by 0 bases and J by 6 bases, leaving 6 bases between them. The germline gives CDR1 SNHLY, CDR2 FYNNEI. The CDR3 region has the DNA TGTGCCAGCAGTGAAGCGCGGGGTAATTCACCCCTCCACTTT. Translating gives CASSEARGNSPLHF. The full variable domain, in which reference TRBV2 and TRBJ1-6 provide the parts outside the CDR3, is EPEVTQTPSHQVTQMGQEVILRCVPISNHLYFYWYRQILGQKVEFLVSFYNNEISEKSEIFDDQFSVERPDGSNFTLKIRSTKLEDSAMYFCASSEARGNSPLHFGNGTRLTVT.

The V gene is TRBV2, the J gene TRBJ1-1; tentatively, D is TRBD1 (5 bases). The germline V gene has CDR1 SNHLY and CDR2 FYNNEI. With 10 bases removed from V and 2 bases from J, the gap between germline ends came to 20 bases. There are 15 residues in the CDR3. CDR3 sequence reads: CAIPTSSGGNTEAFF. The CDR3 coding sequence is TGTGCCATCCCGACCAGTAGCGGGGGTAACACTGAAGCTTTCTTT.

This chain uses TRBV7-2 with TRBJ2-2; D is perhaps TRBD2 (6 bases). Germline assignment: CDR1 SGHTA and CDR2 FQGNSA. The CDR3 sequence is 14 residues long. V was pared by 5 bases and J by 7 bases, with 14 bases between. CDR3 nucleotide sequence: TGTGCCAGCAGCCACAGCGGGTCTAACGGGGAGCTGTTTTTT. Residues: CASSHSGSNGELFF.

This clone has only one observation. This chain joins TRBV28 and TRBJ2-1, with D possibly TRBD2 on 6 matching bases. Trimming stripped 8 bases from V and 6 bases from J, with 26 bases between. The CDR3 length is 17 residues. Germline values: CDR1 MDHEN, CDR2 SYDVKM. CDR3 bases: TGTGCCAGCTACTCCCTCACGGGAGTCGGGGGATCCAATGAGCAGTTCTTC. Amino acids: CASYSLTGVGGSNEQFF.

This chain uses TRBV6-5 with TRBJ2-7, with 7 bases lining up with TRBD1. From germline, CDR1 is MNHEY and CDR2 SVGAGI. V trimming: 5 bases; J trimming: 3 bases; junction bases outside the gene matches: 7. This CDR3 comprises 14 residues. In DNA form, the CDR3 reads TGTGCCAGCAGTATGGGACAGCGAGTCTACGAGCAGTACTTC. This gives the protein CASSMGQRVYEQYF.